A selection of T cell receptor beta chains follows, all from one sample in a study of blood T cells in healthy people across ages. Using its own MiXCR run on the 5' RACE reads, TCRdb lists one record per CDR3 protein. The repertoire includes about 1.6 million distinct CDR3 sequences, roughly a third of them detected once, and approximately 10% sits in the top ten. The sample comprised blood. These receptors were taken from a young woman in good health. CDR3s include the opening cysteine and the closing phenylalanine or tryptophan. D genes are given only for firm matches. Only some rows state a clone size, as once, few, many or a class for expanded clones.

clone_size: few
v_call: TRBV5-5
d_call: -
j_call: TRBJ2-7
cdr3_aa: CASSLEWGRNEQYF
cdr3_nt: TGTGCCAGCAGCTTGGAATGGGGTAGAAACGAGCAGTACTTC

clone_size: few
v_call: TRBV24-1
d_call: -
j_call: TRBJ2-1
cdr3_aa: CATGDARVYNEQFF
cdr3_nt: TGTGCCACCGGAGACGCCCGGGTTTACAATGAGCAGTTCTTC

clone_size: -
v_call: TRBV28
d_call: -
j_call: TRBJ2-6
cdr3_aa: CASRPGSSGANVLTF
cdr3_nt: TGTGCCAGCCGCCCAGGTAGCTCTGGGGCCAACGTCCTGACTTTC

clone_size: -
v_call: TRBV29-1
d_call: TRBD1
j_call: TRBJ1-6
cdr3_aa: CSVQGDGNSPLHF
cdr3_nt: TGCAGCGTACAGGGGGACGGTAATTCACCCCTCCACTTT

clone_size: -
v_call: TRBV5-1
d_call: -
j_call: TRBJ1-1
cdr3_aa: CASSYRDGTEAFF
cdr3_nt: TGCGCCAGCAGCTACAGAGATGGGACTGAAGCTTTCTTT

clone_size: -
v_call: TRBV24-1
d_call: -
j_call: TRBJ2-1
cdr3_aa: CATSDQTGNSYNEQFF
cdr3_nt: TGTGCCACCAGTGACCAAACAGGGAACTCCTACAATGAGCAGTTCTTC

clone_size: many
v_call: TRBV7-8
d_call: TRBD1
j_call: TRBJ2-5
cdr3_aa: CASSPDRGRQETQYF
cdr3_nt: TGTGCCAGCAGCCCGGACAGGGGGCGGCAAGAGACCCAGTACTTC

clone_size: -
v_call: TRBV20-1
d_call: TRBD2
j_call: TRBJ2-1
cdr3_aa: CRGSGGATEQFF
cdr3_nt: TGCCGCGGATCCGGGGGGGCGACTGAGCAGTTCTTC

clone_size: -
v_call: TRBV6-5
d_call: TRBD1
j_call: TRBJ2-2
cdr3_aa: CASRGQGQAGELFF
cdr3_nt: TGTGCCAGCAGGGGACAGGGACAAGCCGGGGAGCTGTTTTTT

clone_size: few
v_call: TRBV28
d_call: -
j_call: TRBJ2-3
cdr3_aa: CASSLIVGSVADTQYF
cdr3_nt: TGTGCCAGCAGTTTAATTGTTGGGAGTGTCGCAGATACGCAGTATTTT